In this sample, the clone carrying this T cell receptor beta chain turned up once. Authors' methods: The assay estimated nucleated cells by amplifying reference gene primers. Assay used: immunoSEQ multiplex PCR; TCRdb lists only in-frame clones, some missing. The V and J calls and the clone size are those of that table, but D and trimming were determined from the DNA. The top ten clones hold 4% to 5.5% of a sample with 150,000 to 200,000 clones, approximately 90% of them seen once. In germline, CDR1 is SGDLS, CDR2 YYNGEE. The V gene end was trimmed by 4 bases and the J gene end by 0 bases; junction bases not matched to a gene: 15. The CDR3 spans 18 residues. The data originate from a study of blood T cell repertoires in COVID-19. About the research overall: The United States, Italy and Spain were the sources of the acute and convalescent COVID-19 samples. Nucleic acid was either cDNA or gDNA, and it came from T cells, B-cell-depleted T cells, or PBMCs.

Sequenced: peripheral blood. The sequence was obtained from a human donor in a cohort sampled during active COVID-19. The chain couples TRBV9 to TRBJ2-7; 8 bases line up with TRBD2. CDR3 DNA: TGTGCCAGCAGCCCCCGGGAGGGGGGGGACCCGGGCTCCTACGAGCAGTACTTC. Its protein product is CASSPREGGDPGSYEQYF.